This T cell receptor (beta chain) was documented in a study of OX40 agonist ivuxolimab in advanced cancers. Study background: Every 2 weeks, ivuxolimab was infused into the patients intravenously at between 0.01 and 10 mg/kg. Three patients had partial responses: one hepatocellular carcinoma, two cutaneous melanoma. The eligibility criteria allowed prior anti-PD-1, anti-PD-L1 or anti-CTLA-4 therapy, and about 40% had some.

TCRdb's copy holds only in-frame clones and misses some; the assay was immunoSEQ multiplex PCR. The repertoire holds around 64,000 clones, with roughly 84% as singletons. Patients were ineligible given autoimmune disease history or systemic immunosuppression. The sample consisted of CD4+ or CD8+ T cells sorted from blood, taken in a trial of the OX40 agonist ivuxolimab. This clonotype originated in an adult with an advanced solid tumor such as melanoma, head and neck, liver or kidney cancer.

The CDR3, as DNA: TGTGCCAGCAGTTTACCCATTGTGTCGGAAAGCCTGGCAGGAGCTAGCACAGATACGCAGTATTTT. Translation: CASSLPIVSESLAGASTDTQYF. This chain connects TRBV28 to TRBJ2-3; D ambiguous. In germline, CDR1 is MDHEN, CDR2 SYDVKM. The CDR3 runs 22 residues. V was pared by 2 bases and J by 0 bases, with 30 bases between.